This T cell receptor beta chain stems from a study of shared clonotypes between healthy human individuals. General study points: The low donor count limited represented genetic and exposure-history diversity.

There were no recent acute infections or vaccinations among the donors, who were healthy HIV-negative adults. Every contributor of samples was a Caucasian grown-up residing in Nashville, Tennessee. A single count supports this clone. Its antigen remains unidentified. A single base is all that separates this from a far larger clone, so a read error is likely. The CDR3 contains 19 residues. Germline-derived CDR1 and CDR2 are SGHRS and YFSETQ. Trimming left V 0 bases short and J 0 bases short, with 21 bases between. Ten immunoSEQ deep assay plates were used by the authors to sequence unsorted PBMC DNA. Assay: immunoSEQ multiplex PCR; the TCRdb copy retains only in-frame clones and omits some. The sample contains about 490,000 clones, over 70% of which appear only once.

Sequenced sample: PBMCs. The gene calls are TRBV5-1 and TRBJ1-1, with D unresolved. This clonotype was sampled from a woman in her thirties or forties in good health. Some clones in this sample may be carry-over from other donors' samples. The CDR3 reads CASSLDARAGAFMNTEAFF. Here the CDR3 DNA reads TGCGCCAGCAGCTTGGACGCTAGGGCAGGTGCTTTCATGAACACTGAAGCTTTCTTT.